This T cell receptor (beta chain) was sequenced in a study of T cell repertoires in cytomegalovirus infection. Study in general: The public TCR beta signatures pointed to both CMV infection and matching HLA type. Study outcomes and limitations: Based on cumulative public TCR beta family frequency, carriers of CMV plus the relevant HLA were identified. HLA-C-restricted, CMV-specific TCR beta clonotypes were dominant ex vivo.

On this clonotype itself: The antigen remains undetermined.

Germline V gene lookup returns CDR1 LNHDA and CDR2 SQIVND (reference sequence). V lost 4 bases to trimming and J lost 10 bases, with 11 bases between them. This CDR3 has 12 amino acids. Each CDR3 protein is one row after TCRdb ran MiXCR on the reads. Of around 450,000 distinct CDR3 sequences in the sample, roughly 12% were seen once. Sequencing used PBMCs. This sequence originates from a human donor in good health (CMV status not recorded). Some clones in this sample may be carry-over from other donors' samples. V usage is TRBV19 and J usage is TRBJ2-1, with a weak D call TRBD2 (6 bases). CDR3 loop: CASSNVADEQFF. The CDR3, as DNA: TGTGCCAGTAGTAATGTAGCGGACGAGCAGTTCTTC.